These T cell receptor beta chains were read from a single sample in a study of neurological immune-mediated disorders. TCRdb fed the 5' RACE reads into MiXCR, producing one record per CDR3 protein. The sample carries roughly 57,000 distinct CDR3 sequences, 6.5% to 8.5% recorded once. Sequenced sample: PBMCs. These receptors originate from a woman in her thirties or forties in good health. CDR3s include the opening cysteine and the closing phenylalanine or tryptophan. A D gene is named only where the DNA matches it firmly. Clone size is not always given. Where it is, it says once, few, many or a class for expanded clones.

v_call	j_call	clone_size	d_call	cdr3_aa	cdr3_nt
TRBV6-6	TRBJ1-6	NA	TRBD1	CASSYSRGTVVGGYNSPLHF	TGTGCCAGCAGTTACTCGAGAGGGACAGTGGTCGGGGGTTATAATTCACCCCTCCACTTT
TRBV4-2	TRBJ2-1	many	NA	CASMKGEGSYNEQFF	TGTGCCAGCATGAAGGGAGAGGGCTCCTACAATGAGCAGTTCTTC
TRBV5-1	TRBJ2-6	NA	NA	CASSLTGTSGANVLTF	TGCGCCAGCAGCTTAACAGGGACCTCTGGGGCCAACGTCCTGACTTTC
TRBV5-1	TRBJ1-2	many	NA	CASGTGDYGYTF	TGCGCCAGCGGTACAGGAGACTATGGCTACACCTTC
TRBV3-1	TRBJ2-5	many	NA	CASSQSGGSKTQYF	TGTGCCAGCAGCCAATCGGGGGGCTCAAAGACCCAGTACTTC
TRBV6-5	TRBJ1-2	many	NA	CASSSRASYTF	TGTGCCAGCAGTTCAAGGGCCTCCTACACCTTC
TRBV7-9	TRBJ2-1	many	TRBD1	CASSARSGGSYNEQFF	TGTGCCAGCAGCGCCCGCTCAGGGGGCTCCTACAATGAGCAGTTCTTC
TRBV7-3	TRBJ2-5	once	TRBD2	CASSRGVQETQYF	TGTGCCAGCTCGCGGGGGGTCCAAGAGACCCAGTACTTC
TRBV4-3	TRBJ1-2	NA	TRBD1	CASSQVGTGANYGYTF	TGCGCCAGCAGCCAAGTGGGGACAGGAGCTAACTATGGCTACACCTTC
TRBV28	TRBJ2-7	many	TRBD2	CASSGRVYEQYF	TGTGCCAGCAGTGGGAGGGTCTACGAGCAGTACTTC
TRBV2	TRBJ1-1	many	NA	CASRSQGGGTEAFF	TGTGCCAGCAGGTCACAGGGAGGAGGCACTGAAGCTTTCTTT
TRBV7-2	TRBJ1-2	medium-sized	NA	CASSLDGSQRGYTF	TGTGCCAGCAGCTTAGATGGCTCCCAGAGAGGCTACACCTTC
TRBV27	TRBJ2-6	many	NA	CASSPNWGSGANVLTF	TGTGCCAGCAGCCCAAACTGGGGCTCTGGGGCCAACGTCCTGACTTTC
TRBV9	TRBJ1-2	few	NA	CASSVDGSASNYGYTF	TGTGCCAGCAGCGTAGATGGGTCAGCTTCTAACTATGGCTACACCTTC
TRBV7-2	TRBJ1-1	many	NA	CASSLTVNTEAFF	TGTGCCAGCAGCTTAACAGTGAACACTGAAGCTTTCTTT
TRBV10-3	TRBJ2-1	many	NA	CAISERGNEQFF	TGTGCCATCAGTGAGAGGGGAAATGAGCAGTTCTTC
TRBV10-3	TRBJ1-2	many	NA	CAISPGTENTISGYTF	TGTGCCATCAGTCCCGGGACCGAAAACACCATCTCTGGCTACACCTTC
TRBV28	TRBJ2-5	many	TRBD2	CASSPLWTSGSHQETQYF	TGTGCCAGCAGTCCCTTATGGACTAGCGGGAGCCACCAAGAGACCCAGTACTTC
TRBV6-1	TRBJ2-7	many	NA	CASSEARRGDEQYF	TGTGCCAGCAGTGAAGCGAGGCGTGGGGACGAGCAGTACTTC
TRBV18	TRBJ2-1	many	TRBD2	CASSPPASGGYNEQFF	TGTGCCAGCTCACCACCGGCTAGCGGGGGCTACAATGAGCAGTTCTTC
TRBV24-1	TRBJ1-2	many	NA	CATSGDSDHGYTF	TGTGCCACCAGTGGAGACAGTGACCATGGCTACACCTTC
TRBV29-1	TRBJ2-3	many	TRBD2	CSMLAGGTDTQYF	TGCAGCATGCTAGCGGGGGGCACAGATACGCAGTATTTT
TRBV29-1	TRBJ1-2	NA	NA	CSVSTWFGYTF	TGCAGCGTATCCACTTGGTTTGGCTACACCTTC
TRBV20-1	TRBJ2-2	NA	NA	CSARKDPTTGELFF	TGCAGTGCTAGGAAGGACCCGACCACCGGGGAGCTGTTTTTT
TRBV4-2	TRBJ2-6	many	TRBD1	CASSQDRAPSGANVLTF	TGTGCCAGCAGCCAGGACAGGGCCCCCTCTGGGGCCAACGTCCTGACTTTC
TRBV20-1	TRBJ1-2	many	NA	CSARLEHGYTF	TGCAGTGCCCGACTAGAGCATGGCTACACCTTC
TRBV3-1	TRBJ2-3	NA	TRBD2	CASSQERGADTQYF	TGTGCCAGCAGCCAAGAACGGGGGGCAGATACGCAGTATTTT
TRBV9	TRBJ2-7	once	NA	CASSLNLDSEQYF	TGTGCCAGCAGTCTTAACCTGGACAGTGAGCAGTACTTC
TRBV20-1	TRBJ1-1	medium-sized	NA	CSASVGGSDTEAFF	TGCAGTGCTAGCGTAGGAGGGAGTGACACTGAAGCTTTCTTT
TRBV20-1	TRBJ2-3	many	TRBD2	CSASPAGGPTDTQYF	TGCAGTGCTTCCCCAGCGGGGGGGCCCACAGATACGCAGTATTTT
TRBV20-1	TRBJ2-1	many	TRBD2	CSAWTSGNHQFF	TGCAGTGCTTGGACTAGCGGGAACCATCAGTTCTTC
TRBV12-3/TRBV12-4	TRBJ2-1	many	TRBD2	CASITSGNNEQFF	TGTGCCAGCATAACTAGCGGTAACAATGAGCAGTTCTTC
TRBV20-1	TRBJ1-1	many	NA	CSASGDQGNTEAFF	TGCAGTGCTAGTGGGGATCAGGGCAACACTGAAGCTTTCTTT
TRBV20-1	TRBJ1-5	many	NA	CSANTGVGRVLTQPQHF	TGCAGTGCTAACACGGGCGTAGGCAGGGTACTTACTCAGCCCCAGCATTTT
TRBV29-1	TRBJ1-5	many	TRBD1	CSVADRGGPQHF	TGCAGCGTTGCGGACAGGGGGGGGCCCCAGCATTTT
TRBV27	TRBJ1-2	many	NA	CATRPTTGNYGYTF	TGTGCCACGCGTCCCACAACTGGCAACTATGGCTACACCTTC